A single sample is the source of the 31 T cell receptor beta chains below, sequenced in a study of T cell repertoires in cytomegalovirus infection. TCRdb called the reads again in MiXCR, with one record for every CDR3 protein. The sample lists hundreds of thousands of distinct CDR3 sequences; approximately 30% were seen once. Antigen specificity for these receptors is unknown. Source: cultured CD8+ T cells from PBMCs, taken from culture after CMV antigen stimulation. Receptors were obtained from a human donor in good health (CMV status not recorded). Some clones in this sample may be carry-over from other donors' samples.

Turning to this clonotype: This may come from a read error, since a much larger clone is one base off. V usage is TRBV12-3 or TRBV12-4 and J usage is TRBJ2-1, with 12 bases lining up with TRBD2. The ends lost 7 bases at V and 0 bases at J; junction bases unmatched: 7. The CDR3 has 17 residues. The CDR3 DNA reads as TGTGCCAGCACCTTAGGACTAGCGGGGAGCTCCTACAATGAGCAGTTCTTC. Protein: CASTLGLAGSSYNEQFF.

CDR3 nucleotide sequence: TGTGCCAGCTCACCACGGGCAGGGACATTCACCTACGAGCAGTACTTC. Residues: CASSPRAGTFTYEQYF. This rearrangement joins TRBV18 to TRBJ2-7; perhaps TRBD1 as D (6 bases). With 1 base removed from V and 2 bases from J, the gap between germline ends came to 15 bases. CDR3 size: 16 residues. Germline loops: CDR1 KGHSH, CDR2 LQKENI.

This clonotype came up a few times. The V and J genes are TRBV15 and TRBJ2-1, with D possibly being TRBD2 (5 bases). CDR1 is LNHNV, CDR2 YYDKDF, per germline (reference sequence). V was pared by 0 bases and J by 0 bases, with 6 bases between. This CDR3 contains 15 residues. The CDR3 bases are TGTGCCACCAGCAGAGATCTAGCCTCCTACAATGAGCAGTTCTTC. Its translation is CATSRDLASYNEQFF.

The gene calls are TRBV7-2 and TRBJ2-7; D remains ambiguous. This CDR3 has 14 residues. V lost 1 base and J 3 bases, leaving 10 bases between the germline ends. Germline CDR1 SGHTA, CDR2 FQGNSA. CDR3 sequence (DNA): TGTGCCAGCAGCTTAGTGGGGATTAGCTACGAGCAGTACTTC. Translating it yields CASSLVGISYEQYF. Using reference TRBV7-2 and TRBJ2-7 for the parts outside the CDR3, the full variable domain is GAGVSQSPSNKVTEKGKDVELRCDPISGHTALYWYRQSLGQGLEFLIYFQGNSAPDKSGLPSDRFSAERTGGSVSTLTIQRTQQEDSAVYLCASSLVGISYEQYFGPGTRLTVT.

In its sample, this clonotype was seen a few times. The J gene is TRBJ1-1, the V gene TRBV19, with 9 nucleotides matching TRBD1. Losses at the gene ends were 3 bases for V and 4 bases for J; bases not matched to a gene: 9. The CDR3 has 16 residues. CDR1 LNHDA and CDR2 SQIVND come from the germline V gene (reference sequence). The CDR3 bases are TGTGCCAGTAGTATCTCGACAGGGGGGATATTCACTGAAGCTTTCTTT. It encodes CASSISTGGIFTEAFF.

This chain connects TRBV12-5 to TRBJ2-7; D uncertain. The V gene's germline CDR1 is LGHNT and CDR2 FRNRAP. CDR3 size: 13 residues. V lost 3 bases and J 7 bases, leaving 13 bases between the germline ends. CDR3 loop: CASGFRQDREQYF. For the CDR3, the DNA is TGTGCTAGTGGTTTTAGGCAGGACCGGGAGCAGTACTTC.

This clonotype was seen many times. V usage is TRBV11-2 and J usage is TRBJ1-2, with D tentatively TRBD1 (6 bases). V gave up 5 bases and J gave up 2 bases, with 15 bases separating them. The germline V gene encodes CDR1 SGHAT and CDR2 FQNNGV. The CDR3 runs to 15 residues. CDR3 nucleotides: TGTGCCAGCAGCCCCGGGACAAGACAGAACTATGGCTACACCTTC. Encoded protein: CASSPGTRQNYGYTF. The whole variable domain, remainder taken from reference TRBV11-2 and TRBJ1-2, is EAGVAQSPRYKIIEKRQSVAFWCNPISGHATLYWYQQILGQGPKLLIQFQNNGVVDDSQLPKDRFSAERLKGVDSTLKIQPAKLEDSAVYLCASSPGTRQNYGYTFGSGTRLTVV.

In regard to this clonotype: A read error may account for a junction end that differs from germline. The V and J genes are TRBV4-1 and TRBJ2-5; D might be TRBD2 (7 bases). The CDR3 length is 15 residues. CDR1 MGHRA and CDR2 YSYEKL come from the germline V gene. The chain's CDR3 is CASSQGGGYQETQYF. The DNA for the CDR3 is TGTGCCAGCAGCCAAGGGGGAGGGTACCAAGAGACCCAGTACTTC.

The chain uses TRBV5-4 and TRBJ1-2; 7 positions agree with TRBD1. The germline CDR1 and CDR2 sequences are SGHNT and YYREEE (reference sequence). The trim removed 0 bases at V and 4 bases at J, leaving 3 bases unmatched. The CDR3 extends over 14 amino acids. CDR3 bases: TGTGCCAGCAGCTTGGAGGACAGGTTCTATGGCTACACCTTC. This gives the protein CASSLEDRFYGYTF.

V is TRBV7-3 and J is TRBJ2-2; unclear D gene. This CDR3 has 17 residues. Germline CDR1 is SGHTA and CDR2 is FQGTGA. V was pared by 0 bases and J by 0 bases, with 11 bases between. CDR3 loop: CASSLTRQFANTGELFF. The CDR3 bases are TGTGCCAGCAGCTTAACTCGGCAGTTCGCGAACACCGGGGAGCTGTTTTTT.

The table lists this clonotype with a few counts. The J gene is TRBJ1-6, the V gene TRBV7-9; 9 positions match TRBD1. The CDR3 extends over 15 amino acids. Looked up from germline, CDR1 is SEHNR and CDR2 is FQNEAQ (reference sequence). Trimming at V came to 5 bases and at J to 9 bases, leaving 8 bases not matched to a gene. The DNA for the CDR3 is TGTGCCAGCAGCCCGGGGACAGGGCTTTTTTCACCCCTCCACTTT. As protein: CASSPGTGLFSPLHF. Together with reference TRBV7-9 and TRBJ1-6, the CDR3 gives the full variable domain: DTGVSQNPRHKITKRGQNVTFRCDPISEHNRLYWYRQTLGQGPEFLTYFQNEAQLEKSRLLSDRFSAERPKGSFSTLEIQRTEQGDSAMYLCASSPGTGLFSPLHFGNGTRLTVT.

In this sample, this clonotype turned up once. This rearrangement joins TRBV27 to TRBJ1-5, with D tentatively TRBD1 (5 bases). Trimming pared 4 bases from V and 2 bases from J, leaving 12 bases between. Germline V lookup: CDR1 MNHEY, CDR2 SMNVEV (reference sequence). The CDR3 loop spans 15 amino acids. The CDR3 reads CASSSGVKGNQPQHF. CDR3 DNA: TGTGCCAGCAGTTCGGGGGTAAAAGGCAATCAGCCCCAGCATTTT.

The chain uses TRBV20-1 and TRBJ1-1; D uncertain. CDR3 length equals 12 residues. Trimming took off 3 bases at V and 1 base at J, with 6 bases between the two ends. From germline, CDR1 is DFQATT and CDR2 SNEGSKA (reference sequence). The CDR3: CSARSGNTEAFF. CDR3 bases: TGCAGTGCTAGGAGTGGGAACACTGAAGCTTTCTTT.

This clonotype was recorded a few times. The gene calls are TRBV5-4 and TRBJ2-2; TRBD2 matches at 10 bases. Germline values: CDR1 SGHNT, CDR2 YYREEE (reference sequence). CDR3 size: 15 residues. With V trimmed by 4 bases and J by 6 bases, 6 bases remained unmatched. The CDR3 sequence is CASSSSGGMAGELFF. In nucleotides, the CDR3 is TGTGCCAGCAGCAGTAGCGGGGGGATGGCCGGGGAGCTGTTTTTT.

The rearrangement links TRBV27 to TRBJ2-3, with D maybe TRBD2 (5 bases). Germline-derived CDR1 and CDR2 are MNHEY and SMNVEV (reference sequence). The CDR3 loop spans 16 amino acids. Trimming shortened V by 5 bases and J by 2 bases, and 17 bases separated the two germline ends. CDR3 DNA: TGTGCCAGCAGTGCCCAAGGACTTCTCGACACAGATACGCAGTATTTT. Translating it yields CASSAQGLLDTDTQYF.

The genes are TRBV6-5 and TRBJ2-1, with a weak D call TRBD1 (5 bases). Germline-derived CDR1 and CDR2 are MNHEY and SVGAGI. V dropped 2 bases and J dropped 9 bases, with 8 bases sitting between them. The CDR3 contains 12 residues. The CDR3 bases are TGTGCCAGCAGTTACCAGGGTGCTGAGCAGTTCTTC. Its translation is CASSYQGAEQFF.

This rearrangement joins TRBV6-1 to TRBJ2-7; 7 nucleotides line up with TRBD1. Germline V CDR1 and CDR2: MNHNS, SASEGT. CDR3 size: 13 residues. The V gene end was trimmed by 5 bases and the J gene end by 7 bases; junction bases not matched to a gene: 8. CDR3 sequence (DNA): TGTGCCAGCAGTCAAGGACAGGCCCGGGAGCAGTACTTC. Its protein is CASSQGQAREQYF.

The chain carries TRBV2 and TRBJ1-5; unclear D gene. V was clipped by 4 bases and J by 0 bases, with 10 bases between them. The CDR3 runs to 15 residues. Germline loops: CDR1 SNHLY, CDR2 FYNNEI. CDR3 nucleotides: TGTGCCAGCAGTGCCCCCAGTTATAGCAATCAGCCCCAGCATTTT. Its protein is CASSAPSYSNQPQHF. Together with reference TRBV2 and TRBJ1-5, the CDR3 gives the full variable domain: EPEVTQTPSHQVTQMGQEVILRCVPISNHLYFYWYRQILGQKVEFLVSFYNNEISEKSEIFDDQFSVERPDGSNFTLKIRSTKLEDSAMYFCASSAPSYSNQPQHFGDGTRLSIL.

This clonotype was counted only a few times. V is TRBV4-1 and J is TRBJ2-3, with 10 positions matching TRBD1. The CDR3 sequence is 17 residues long. CDR1 and CDR2 (germline): MGHRA, YSYEKL. V lost 4 bases, J lost 3 bases, and 10 bases stayed unmatched. CDR3 in DNA: TGCGCCAGCAGCCCCTGGCCAGACAGGGGGCCAACAGATACGCAGTATTTT. Translated: CASSPWPDRGPTDTQYF.

This chain joins TRBV7-6 and TRBJ2-4; D ambiguous. Trimming took off 1 base at V and 0 bases at J, with 10 bases between the two ends. The CDR3 has 16 residues. CDR1 is SGHVS, CDR2 FNYEAQ, per germline. The CDR3 DNA is TGTGCCAGCAGCTTAGTGGACGGAGTAGCCAAAAACATTCAGTACTTC. Translation: CASSLVDGVAKNIQYF.

This clonotype was seen only a few times. This chain joins TRBV6-1 and TRBJ2-1, with a tentative D call TRBD2 (6 bases). Germline CDR1 MNHNS, CDR2 SASEGT. The CDR3 is 14 residues long. V was trimmed by 5 bases and J by 4 bases, leaving 12 bases between them. The CDR3 nucleotides are TGTGCCAGCAGTTCCGCCCGGGGGTACAATGAGCAGTTCTTC. Translating gives CASSSARGYNEQFF.

The chain joins TRBV6-1 to TRBJ2-7, with 8 bases identical to TRBD2. Trimming took 3 bases from V and 4 from J; bases not matched to a gene: 5. Per the germline V gene, CDR1 is MNHNS and CDR2 is SASEGT. The CDR3 totals 14 residues. The CDR3 loop is CASSDSGAPYEQYF. As DNA, the CDR3 is TGTGCCAGCAGTGATAGCGGGGCGCCATACGAGCAGTACTTC.

The chain carries TRBV4-2 and TRBJ2-1; possibly TRBD2 for D (5 bases). CDR1 and CDR2 (germline): LGHNA, YNFKEQ. CDR3 size: 15 residues. Trimming took off 1 base at V and 4 bases at J, with 11 bases between the two ends. This CDR3 reads CASSQGRVTYNEQFF. CDR3 sequence (DNA): TGTGCCAGCAGCCAAGGGCGGGTGACTTACAATGAGCAGTTCTTC.

This clonotype has a handful of counts. This chain connects TRBV13 to TRBJ2-7, with D perhaps matching TRBD2 (5 bases). The CDR3 sequence is 15 residues long. Trimming removed 5 bases at V and 6 bases at J, with 20 bases between. Looked up from germline, CDR1 is PRHDT and CDR2 is FYEKMQ (reference sequence). The CDR3 loop reads CASSQPRTPRGEQYF. The CDR3 DNA is TGTGCCAGCAGCCAACCGAGGACCCCCCGGGGCGAGCAGTACTTC. Full variable domain (rest looked up from reference TRBV13 and TRBJ2-7): AAGVIQSPRHLIKEKRETATLKCYPIPRHDTVYWYQQGPGQDPQFLISFYEKMQSDKGSIPDRFSAQQFSDYHSELNMSSLELGDSALYFCASSQPRTPRGEQYFGPGTRLTVT.

For this clonotype: Just one base apart from a much larger clone, this may be a read error. This CDR3 fails to terminate in the conserved phenylalanine or tryptophan, so it likely reflects a read error. The CDR3 is CASSRQGVRGSGNQPQHY. In DNA, the CDR3 is TGTGCCAGCAGTAGACAGGGGGTAAGGGGTTCGGGTAATCAGCCCCAGCATTAT. The V gene is TRBV12-3 or TRBV12-4, the J gene TRBJ1-5; TRBD1 matches at 9 bases. Trimming cost V 5 bases and J 4 bases; bases outside gene matches: 15. CDR3 size: 18 residues.

The rearrangement uses TRBV6-1 and TRBJ2-7; 11 bases match TRBD1. Germline V gene sequence: CDR1 MNHNS, CDR2 SASEGT. V lost 2 bases, J lost 6 bases, and 6 bases stayed unmatched. The CDR3 is 15 residues long. In DNA form, the CDR3 reads TGTGCCAGCAGTGAATTTTCCGGGACAGGGGGCGAGCAGTACTTC. It specifies CASSEFSGTGGEQYF.

The chain employs TRBV12-3 or TRBV12-4 and TRBJ2-5; D is ambiguous. The CDR3 consists of 14 residues. Trimming took 1 base from V and 1 from J, leaving 7 bases between them. The CDR3 coding sequence is TGTGCCAGCAGTTTAGTAGTACTCCAAGAGACCCAGTACTTC. Protein sequence: CASSLVVLQETQYF.

This clonotype has a count of ten or more. This rearrangement joins TRBV20-1 to TRBJ1-4; D possibly corresponds to TRBD1 (5 bases). Trimming pared 3 bases from V and 1 base from J, leaving 12 bases between. Germline V CDR1 and CDR2: DFQATT, SNEGSKA (reference sequence). The length of the CDR3 is 15 residues. CDR3 region: CSASQGIRTNEKLFF. In DNA, the CDR3 is TGCAGTGCTAGTCAGGGAATCAGAACTAATGAAAAACTGTTTTTT.

This clonotype was seen ten or more times. CDR3: CASSTGRYEQYF. DNA for the CDR3: TGTGCCAGTTCGACAGGGCGCTACGAGCAGTACTTC. The chain uses TRBV12-3 or TRBV12-4 and TRBJ2-7; 7 positions match TRBD1. CDR3 length equals 12 residues. J lost 3 bases, V lost 9 bases, and 5 bases had no gene match.

This clonotype was observed a handful of times. The rearrangement uses TRBV19 and TRBJ1-5, with TRBD1 identical over 9 bases. The germline gives CDR1 LNHDA, CDR2 SQIVND (reference sequence). J gave up 1 base and V 3 bases, and 4 bases lay outside the gene matches. The CDR3 extends over 16 amino acids. The CDR3 here is CASSINRGPSNQPQHF. CDR3 nucleotides: TGTGCCAGTAGTATCAACAGGGGGCCGAGCAATCAGCCCCAGCATTTT.

V is TRBV18 and J is TRBJ2-7; either TRBD1 or TRBD2 may fit D (5 bases each). The CDR3 is made up of 17 amino acids. The germline CDR1 and CDR2 sequences are KGHSH and LQKENI. Trimming cost V 2 bases and J 0 bases, with 17 bases left between them. CDR3 in DNA: TGTGCCAGCTCACCAGGTCCCCCGGGACCGAACTCCTACGAGCAGTACTTC. Translating it yields CASSPGPPGPNSYEQYF.